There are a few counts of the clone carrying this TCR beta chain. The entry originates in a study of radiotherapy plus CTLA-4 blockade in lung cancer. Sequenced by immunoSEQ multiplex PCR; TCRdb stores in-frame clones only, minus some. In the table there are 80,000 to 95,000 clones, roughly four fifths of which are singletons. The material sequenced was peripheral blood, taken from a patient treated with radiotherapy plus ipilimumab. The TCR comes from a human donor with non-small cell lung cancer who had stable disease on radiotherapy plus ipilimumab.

Written as DNA, the CDR3 is TGTGCCAGCAGCCGCACTAGCGGGAGTGGTTACAATGAGCAGTTCTTC. It encodes CASSRTSGSGYNEQFF. The V gene is TRBV7-2, the J gene TRBJ2-1, with 11 bases identical to TRBD2. CDR1 is SGHTA and CDR2 is FQGNSA in the germline V gene. The CDR3 extends over 16 amino acids. V shed 5 bases and J 4 bases; nucleotides not matched to a gene: 7.